The source of this T cell receptor beta chain is a study of blood T cell repertoires in COVID-19. Turning to the study itself: Sites in the United States, Italy and Spain provided acute and convalescent COVID-19 samples.

Sequenced by immunoSEQ multiplex PCR; TCRdb stores in-frame clones only, minus some. The sample yields roughly 64,000 clones, approximately 70% seen once. Exposed study participants had met a COVID-19 case within 2 weeks before entry. The CDR3 length is 16 residues. Trimming pared 3 bases from V and 5 bases from J, leaving 20 bases between. Germline V gene sequence: CDR1 MRHNA, CDR2 SNTAGT. The gene calls are TRBV6-4 and TRBJ2-7, with TRBD2 as a possible D gene (7 bases). Sequences were obtained from PBMCs or T cells enriched from blood (not recorded which). This clonotype originated in a woman aged 55-75 years who had been exposed to COVID-19. CDR3 amino acids: CASSEFSGRGEDEQYF. The CDR3 DNA reads TGTGCCAGCAGTGAATTCTCTGGGAGGGGGGAGGACGAGCAGTACTTC.